The 15 T cell receptor beta chains below all came from one sample that was sequenced in a study of blood T cell repertoires in COVID-19 (dated by TCRdb to the early 2020s). Preparation of the library involved the immunoSEQ multiplex PCR assay. The table comes from immuneACCESS by way of TCRdb, which keeps in-frame sequences with V and J called. Part of the clones is missing from these tables; in studies checked, under half for an unresolved V gene and the rest for unknown reasons. The sample table shows 300,000 to 450,000 clones, and around 87% are seen once. The ten most abundant clones make up 1% to 1.5% of the sample. Input material: PBMCs or T cells enriched from blood (not recorded which). These receptors all stem from a man aged 25 to 40 who had recovered from COVID-19.

The chain employs TRBV7-2 and TRBJ1-3; D is unresolved. This CDR3 has 16 amino acids. The V end lost 6 bases, the J end lost 0 bases, and 15 bases lay between the germline ends. Looked up from germline, CDR1 is SGHTA and CDR2 is FQGNSA. CDR3 amino acids: CASSQNLAGSGNTIYF. The CDR3 DNA is TGTGCCAGCAGTCAAAACCTGGCAGGCTCTGGAAACACCATATATTTT.

This chain links TRBV7-2 with TRBJ2-5; D is possibly TRBD1 (5 bases). Germline loops: CDR1 SGHTA, CDR2 FQGNSA. Trimming left V 2 bases short and J 4 bases short, with 11 bases between. The CDR3 runs to 14 residues. The CDR3 here is CASSLFETAETQYF. The CDR3 DNA sequence: TGTGCCAGCAGCTTATTCGAGACAGCAGAGACCCAGTACTTC.

The V call is TRBV9, the J call TRBJ2-1, with TRBD2 as a possible D gene (6 bases). Germline V gene sequence: CDR1 SGDLS, CDR2 YYNGEE. V dropped 4 bases and J dropped 3 bases, with 17 bases sitting between them. This CDR3 is 16 amino acids long. CDR3 in amino acids: CASSPPSGTGYNEQFF. CDR3 bases: TGTGCCAGCAGCCCTCCTTCCGGGACTGGCTACAATGAGCAGTTCTTC.

This sequence joins TRBV12-3 or TRBV12-4 and TRBJ1-1, with 7 bases lining up with TRBD1. The trim removed 6 bases at V and 7 bases at J, leaving 5 bases unmatched. The CDR3 has 12 residues. The CDR3 DNA follows: TGTGCCAGCAGGGTGGGACAGAGTGAAGCTTTCTTT. Translating gives CASRVGQSEAFF.

The chain couples TRBV23-1 to TRBJ1-1; D remains unclear. TRBV23-1 has ORF status, its function being uncertain. The CDR3 spans 16 residues. The V gene lost 0 bases and the J gene lost 4 bases, with 15 bases spanning the gap. The CDR3 nucleotides are TGCGCCAGCAGTCAATCGGCACGGCGTCGGGGCACTGAAGCTTTCTTT. It is translated as CASSQSARRRGTEAFF.

The chain recombines TRBV18 with TRBJ1-2, with no clear D. This CDR3 has 14 amino acids. In germline, CDR1 is KGHSH, CDR2 LQKENI. V was shortened by 2 bases and J by 4 bases, with 11 bases between the two germline ends. CDR3 bases: TGTGCCAGCTCACCATTCCATCCCCCCTATGGCTACACCTTC. It translates to CASSPFHPPYGYTF.

This chain joins TRBV2 and TRBJ2-7, with 9 positions matching TRBD1. V lost 5 bases to trimming and J lost 4 bases; unmatched junction nucleotides: 12. The V gene's germline CDR1 is SNHLY and CDR2 FYNNEI. The CDR3 totals 16 residues. The CDR3 DNA reads TGTGCCAGCAGTCCGCCGAGGGGACAGGGATTTTACGAGCAGTACTTC. Its translation: CASSPPRGQGFYEQYF.

J is TRBJ1-3 and V is TRBV10-2; no clear D. This CDR3 is built from 16 residues. The germline CDR1 and CDR2 sequences are WSHSY and SAAADI. The germline V and J ends were trimmed by 4 bases and 1 base, with 14 bases remaining between them. In nucleotides, the CDR3 is TGCGCCAGCAGTGGAGGGATATTAGGGTCTGGAAACACCATATATTTT. This sequence encodes CASSGGILGSGNTIYF.

The CDR3 here is CATSDLTSNEQFF. The CDR3 nucleotides are TGTGCCACCAGTGATTTAACTAGCAATGAGCAGTTCTTC. This rearrangement joins TRBV24-1 to TRBJ2-1; tentative D call: TRBD2 (5 bases). The CDR3 sequence is 13 residues long. V lost 1 base and J lost 6, with 6 bases in between. CDR1 is KGHDR and CDR2 is SFDVKD in the germline V gene.

This chain connects TRBV6-5 to TRBJ1-2; 7 positions match TRBD1. CDR1 MNHEY and CDR2 SVGAGI come from the germline V gene. The junction had 3 bases not matched to a gene; V was cut back by 6 bases and J by 2 bases. The CDR3 covers 13 residues. CDR3 amino acids: CASSPGGNYGYTF. The CDR3 region has the DNA TGTGCCAGCAGCCCAGGGGGAAACTATGGCTACACCTTC.

The chain is built from TRBV6-6 and TRBJ1-1; no firm D call. This CDR3 is 16 amino acids long. V lost 6 bases and J lost 0, with 17 bases in between. The V gene's germline CDR1 is MNHNY and CDR2 SVGAGI (reference sequence). This CDR3 reads CASSPGGYRVNTEAFF. The CDR3 region has the DNA TGTGCCAGCAGCCCCGGAGGGTATCGGGTGAACACTGAAGCTTTCTTT.

The chain has TRBV3-1 (or the pseudogene TRBV3-2) and TRBJ1-5; maybe TRBD1 (5 bases). This CDR3 is 13 amino acids long. V lost 3 bases, J lost 9 bases, and 12 bases lay in between. Germline V gives CDR1 LGHDT, CDR2 YNNKEL (reference sequence). The CDR3 DNA reads as TGTGCCAGCAGCCACGGGGGAGGTCGGCCCCAGCATTTT. It is translated as CASSHGGGRPQHF.

The chain joins TRBV6-6 to TRBJ1-2; a possible D gene is TRBD1 (6 bases). In germline, CDR1 is MNHNY, CDR2 SVGAGI (reference sequence). The germline V and J ends were trimmed by 5 bases and 4 bases, with 26 bases remaining between them. CDR3 length equals 18 residues. For the CDR3, the DNA is TGTGCCAGCAGTCGATCGTGGACAGATATGCCAGAGATCTATGGCTACACCTTC. It specifies CASSRSWTDMPEIYGYTF.

This sequence joins TRBV18 and TRBJ1-5; 7 bases agree with TRBD1. CDR1 KGHSH and CDR2 LQKENI come from the germline V gene. V gave up 2 bases and J gave up 3 bases; unmatched junction bases: 7. The length of the CDR3 is 16 residues. CDR3 loop: CASSPGTATANQPQHF. CDR3 DNA sequence: TGTGCCAGCTCACCAGGGACAGCCACCGCCAATCAGCCCCAGCATTTT.

The sample holds one count of this clone. The rearrangement joins TRBV18 to TRBJ2-7; possibly TRBD1 for D (5 bases). The CDR3 consists of 11 residues. Per germline, CDR1 KGHSH and CDR2 LQKENI. V lost 5 bases, J lost 6 bases, and 8 bases lay in between. In DNA form, the CDR3 reads TGTGCCAGCTCATCAGGGTTCGAGCAGTACTTC. Its translation is CASSSGFEQYF.